Below, 7 T cell receptor beta chains from the same sample are listed, as sequenced in a study of T cell responses to AZD1222 COVID-19 vaccine. The assay was immunoSEQ multiplex PCR, and TCRdb's table has in-frame clones only and misses some. The sample consists of 160,000 or so clones, approximately 91% of them appearing once. The sequencing here drew on peripheral blood, taken on day 0 of AZD1222 vaccination. The receptors come from an adult in good health.

The CDR3: CAISESRGGGGTGELFF. In nucleotides, the CDR3 is TGTGCCATCAGTGAGTCGAGAGGGGGCGGGGGCACCGGGGAGCTGTTTTTT. This chain uses TRBV10-3 with TRBJ2-2; D assignment may be TRBD1 or TRBD2 (7 bases each). The V gene lost 0 bases and the J gene lost 4 bases, with 15 bases spanning the gap. CDR1 and CDR2 (germline): ENHRY, SYGVKD. The CDR3 is made up of 17 amino acids.

The chain has TRBV5-1 and TRBJ1-1; 8 bases fit TRBD1. Per germline, CDR1 SGHRS and CDR2 YFSETQ. This CDR3 region has 14 residues. Trimming took 4 bases from V and 5 from J; bases not matched to a gene: 7. The DNA of the CDR3 is TGCGCCAGCAGCCCTAGGACAGGGCAGACTGAAGCTTTCTTT. Translating gives CASSPRTGQTEAFF.

This clone has only a few counts. The chain is built from TRBV24-1 and TRBJ1-2, with D unclear. Germline V lookup: CDR1 KGHDR, CDR2 SFDVKD. The germline V and J ends were trimmed by 7 bases and 6 bases, with 11 bases remaining between them. This CDR3 has 12 amino acids. CDR3 DNA sequence: TGTGCCACCAGGGGTGCGGTGGATGGCTACACCTTC. It translates to CATRGAVDGYTF.

This sequence joins TRBV28 and TRBJ1-3; D may be TRBD1 (5 bases). CDR1 and CDR2 (germline): MDHEN, SYDVKM. The CDR3 extends over 14 amino acids. Trimming stripped 3 bases from V and 2 bases from J, with 8 bases between. The CDR3 region is CASSFGGTGNTIYF. The CDR3 bases are TGTGCCAGCAGTTTTGGGGGAACTGGAAACACCATATATTTT.

This chain links TRBV18 with TRBJ2-7; maybe TRBD1 (6 bases). V lost 3 bases and J lost 1, with 13 bases in between. Germline lookup yields CDR1 KGHSH and CDR2 LQKENI. The CDR3 loop spans 15 amino acids. The CDR3 here is CASSPLQGGSYEQYF. The CDR3 DNA reads TGTGCCAGCTCACCGTTACAGGGTGGTTCCTACGAGCAGTACTTC. The variable domain in full, with the rest retrieved from reference TRBV18 and TRBJ2-7, is NAGVMQNPRHLVRRRGQEARLRCSPMKGHSHVYWYRQLPEEGLKFMVYLQKENIIDESGMPKERFSAEFPKEGPSILRIQQVVRGDSAAYFCASSPLQGGSYEQYFGPGTRLTVT.

This clone is labeled medium-sized. V and J are TRBV10-2 and TRBJ1-5; D not resolved. Looked up from germline, CDR1 is WSHSY and CDR2 is SAAADI. The CDR3 covers 12 residues. Deletions cut 7 bases from V and 6 bases from J, with 10 bases between. The CDR3 reads CASTQGAQPQHF. CDR3 in DNA: TGCGCCAGCACCCAAGGCGCTCAGCCCCAGCATTTT.

The chain couples TRBV2 to TRBJ2-1; 9 positions agree with TRBD1. The germline gives CDR1 SNHLY, CDR2 FYNNEI. The CDR3 consists of 13 residues. The V and J ends lost 4 bases and 6 bases, in that order; junction bases with no gene match: 1. The CDR3 DNA reads as TGTGCCAGCAGTGGGACAGGGGTCAATGAGCAGTTCTTC. This gives the protein CASSGTGVNEQFF.